The clone carrying this T cell receptor beta chain was found many times. The antigen is unknown. TCRdb re-analysed the RACE reads in MiXCR, keeping a single row per CDR3 protein. The repertoire holds under 450,000 distinct CDR3 sequences, with 6% to 7% as singletons. This sample was taken from a study of human T cells and chemical hapten exposure. Study-level findings and limits: TCRs above 1 in 1000 frequency did not change with DPC sensitization.

The time point was: patch test 2, 6 weeks after DPC sensitization. Sample treatment: therapeutic diphenylcyclopropenone sensitization with weekly scalp DPC. With 4 bases clipped from V and 2 bases from J, the junction kept 5 bases outside the gene matches. The germline V gene encodes CDR1 SGDLS and CDR2 YYNGEE. The CDR3 is made up of 16 amino acids. The V and J genes are TRBV9 and TRBJ2-3; TRBD2 agrees at 12 bases. This specimen consisted of whole blood, obtained in connection with sensitization to the hapten diphenylcyclopropenone (DPC). This receptor was identified in a woman between 18 and 29 years old with alopecia areata. Some clones in this sample may be carry-over from other donors' samples. The CDR3 spells CASSTGTSGYTDTQYF. The CDR3 nucleotides are TGTGCCAGCAGCACTGGGACTAGCGGGTACACAGATACGCAGTATTTT. The full variable domain, in which reference TRBV9 and TRBJ2-3 provide the parts outside the CDR3, is DSGVTQTPKHLITATGQRVTLRCSPRSGDLSVYWYQQSLDQGLQFLIQYYNGEERAKGNILERFSAQQFPDLHSELNLSSLELGDSALYFCASSTGTSGYTDTQYFGPGTRLTVL.